This T cell receptor (beta chain) stems from a study of PD-1 blockade in mismatch repair-deficient tumors. In the study overall: Enrolled about 2013-2016, patients had progressing, pretreated mismatch repair-deficient cancers of 12 to 13 types.

Comment on this clone: What it recognizes is unknown.

Mismatch repair deficiency was confirmed in all patients, by PCR or immunohistochemistry. Some clones are missing from TCRdb's copy, which holds only in-frame ones; the method was immunoSEQ multiplex PCR. The sample includes 80,000 to 130,000 clones, 65% to 85% of them seen just once. Study results and caveats: Rapid post-treatment expansion, then contraction, generally preceding radiologic response, marked tumor-resident clones.

The CDR3 length is 13 residues. Losses at the gene ends were 6 bases for V and 3 bases for J; bases not matched to a gene: 3. CDR1 KGHSH and CDR2 LQKENI come from the germline V gene. The chain is built from TRBV18 and TRBJ2-7, with 9 bases identical to TRBD1. This sequence originates from an adult with mismatch repair-deficient cancer. The input for sequencing was peripheral blood, taken less than 37 weeks after starting pembrolizumab. As DNA, the CDR3 is TGTGCCAGCTCGACGGGACAGGGCTACGAGCAGTACTTC. It codes for CASSTGQGYEQYF.